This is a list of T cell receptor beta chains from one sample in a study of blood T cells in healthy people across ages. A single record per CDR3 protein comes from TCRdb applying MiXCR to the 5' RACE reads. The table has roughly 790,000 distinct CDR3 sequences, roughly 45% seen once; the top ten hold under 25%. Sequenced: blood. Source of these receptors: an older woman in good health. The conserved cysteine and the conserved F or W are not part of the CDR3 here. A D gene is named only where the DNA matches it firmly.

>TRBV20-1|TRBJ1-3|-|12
SASTLQIEHTIY
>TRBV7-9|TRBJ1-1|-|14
ASSLDSSEANTEAF
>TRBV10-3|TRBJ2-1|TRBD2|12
AISEREGEDEQF
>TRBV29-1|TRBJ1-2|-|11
SIPGPGNYGYT
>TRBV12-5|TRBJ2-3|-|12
ASGLWLEGDTQY
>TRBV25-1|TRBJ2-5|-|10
ASRGPAPEQY
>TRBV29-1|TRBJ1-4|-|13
SAAFPGATNEKLF
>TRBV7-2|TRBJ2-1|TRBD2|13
ASSNSGGDYNEQF
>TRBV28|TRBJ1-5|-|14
VSRYSGTSGNQPQH
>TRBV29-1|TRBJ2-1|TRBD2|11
SVESGGANEQF
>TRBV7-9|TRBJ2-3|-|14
ASSLVADPLTDTQY